This TCR beta chain stems from a study of T-cell memory formation after mild COVID-19 (dated by TCRdb to about 2021). General notes on the study: TCR sequence clusters from the two donors were largely donor specific. In a couple of donors, T-cell clones that expanded and contracted after mild COVID-19 were followed by sequencing TCRalpha and TCRbeta repertoires longitudinally. Two young, previously healthy adult volunteers made up the cohort, one male and one female. Study-wide findings and limitations: Clones that contracted from day 15 to 85 showed balanced CD4/CD8 phenotypes, whereas a second wave of clones that expanded from day 15 to 37 leaned towards CD4+. SARS-CoV-2 specificity was not confirmed for the second-wave clones peaking on day 37. Some responding clones were found in pre-infection memory, which suggests that pre-existing cross-reactive memory T cells took part in the SARS-CoV-2 response. Contracting CD4+ clones turned up mainly in the CM and EM memory subsets, whereas EMRA was where CD8+ clones were enriched. Only a couple of mild cases were covered by the study, and larger cohorts that include severe cases with pre-infection samples were considered necessary.

Ficoll-Paque density gradient centrifugation was the method used to isolate PBMCs. The CDR3 goes from the cysteine to the phenylalanine over 15 residues. Just the 45-base CDR3 DNA is kept, in frame starting at base 1. From the germline V gene, CDR1 is SGHDN and CDR2 is FVKESK. The germline ends are 13 bases apart after V is trimmed by 1 base and J by 9 bases. These reads were obtained on an Illumina NovaSeq 6000. Using 5'RACE with constant-segment primers, TCRalpha and TCRbeta cDNA libraries were constructed, with sample barcodes and unique molecular identifiers added in the process. Trizol reagent was used to extract RNA from every sample. Libraries were amplified in two PCR steps, with a second sample barcode and Illumina TruSeq adapters added in the second step. Libraries were sequenced on an Illumina NovaSeq with 2 x 150 bp paired-end reads. The source study handled its data this way. With migec v1.2.7, reads were demultiplexed and then collapsed into UMI-guided consensus sequences. Using mixcr v2.1.11, UMI consensuses were aligned to TRA and TRB V and J templates and then assembled into clonotypes. Expanded or contracted clonotypes were those called significant by both edgeR and NoisET, with noise models trained on biological replicates. edgeR calls used a false discovery rate-adjusted p below 0.01 and a log2 fold-change threshold of 1. As an exploratory analysis of dynamics, max-normalized trajectories of the 1000 most abundant clonotypes were examined by PCA with hierarchical clustering. The CD4 or CD8 phenotype of responding clones was assigned using the separately sequenced CD4+ and CD8+ repertoires. TCRdb's own reprocessing of the public reads used fastp at Q25 and MiXCR and kept productive beta chains. Rows merge per CDR3 protein into single entries with the most common DNA and genes. What appears here as the V and J calls and clone size reflects TCRdb's work, not the paper's. The sample data list about 470,000 distinct CDR3 sequences, and over 15% of these were observed just once. The top ten clonotypes cover around an eighth of the sample.

Comments on this clonotype: Its antigen specificity is not known. There are no base qualities to consult, and no much larger clone falls within one base.

The source of this sequence is an adult woman who had mild COVID-19 (a few samples of this study predate the infection). The sample titles of this study are shuffled in the database, so cell type and time point are left out; the donor was told from shared clones. The chain couples TRBV14 to TRBJ1-6; the D gene assignment is ambiguous. The sequenced sample was PBMCs or a T cell subset sorted from them (not recorded which). The CDR3 amino acid sequence is: CASSQAPLAGSPLHF. The DNA sequence follows: TGTGCCAGCAGCCAAGCCCCCCTAGCGGGTTCACCCCTCCACTTT.